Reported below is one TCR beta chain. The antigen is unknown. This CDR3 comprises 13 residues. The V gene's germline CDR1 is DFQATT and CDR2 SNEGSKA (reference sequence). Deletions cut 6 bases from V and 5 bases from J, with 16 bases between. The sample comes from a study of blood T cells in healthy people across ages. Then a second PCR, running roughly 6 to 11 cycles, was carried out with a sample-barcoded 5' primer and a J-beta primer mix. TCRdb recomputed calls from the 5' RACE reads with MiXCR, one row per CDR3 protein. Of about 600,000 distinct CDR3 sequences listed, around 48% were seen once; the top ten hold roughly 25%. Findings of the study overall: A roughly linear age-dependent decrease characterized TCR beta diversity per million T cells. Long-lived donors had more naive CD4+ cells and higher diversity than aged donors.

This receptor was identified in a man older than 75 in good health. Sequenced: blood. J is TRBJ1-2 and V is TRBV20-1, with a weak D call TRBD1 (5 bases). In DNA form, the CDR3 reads TGCAGTGCAACCCGGGACGGGGGGTATGGCTACACCTTC. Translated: CSATRDGGYGYTF.